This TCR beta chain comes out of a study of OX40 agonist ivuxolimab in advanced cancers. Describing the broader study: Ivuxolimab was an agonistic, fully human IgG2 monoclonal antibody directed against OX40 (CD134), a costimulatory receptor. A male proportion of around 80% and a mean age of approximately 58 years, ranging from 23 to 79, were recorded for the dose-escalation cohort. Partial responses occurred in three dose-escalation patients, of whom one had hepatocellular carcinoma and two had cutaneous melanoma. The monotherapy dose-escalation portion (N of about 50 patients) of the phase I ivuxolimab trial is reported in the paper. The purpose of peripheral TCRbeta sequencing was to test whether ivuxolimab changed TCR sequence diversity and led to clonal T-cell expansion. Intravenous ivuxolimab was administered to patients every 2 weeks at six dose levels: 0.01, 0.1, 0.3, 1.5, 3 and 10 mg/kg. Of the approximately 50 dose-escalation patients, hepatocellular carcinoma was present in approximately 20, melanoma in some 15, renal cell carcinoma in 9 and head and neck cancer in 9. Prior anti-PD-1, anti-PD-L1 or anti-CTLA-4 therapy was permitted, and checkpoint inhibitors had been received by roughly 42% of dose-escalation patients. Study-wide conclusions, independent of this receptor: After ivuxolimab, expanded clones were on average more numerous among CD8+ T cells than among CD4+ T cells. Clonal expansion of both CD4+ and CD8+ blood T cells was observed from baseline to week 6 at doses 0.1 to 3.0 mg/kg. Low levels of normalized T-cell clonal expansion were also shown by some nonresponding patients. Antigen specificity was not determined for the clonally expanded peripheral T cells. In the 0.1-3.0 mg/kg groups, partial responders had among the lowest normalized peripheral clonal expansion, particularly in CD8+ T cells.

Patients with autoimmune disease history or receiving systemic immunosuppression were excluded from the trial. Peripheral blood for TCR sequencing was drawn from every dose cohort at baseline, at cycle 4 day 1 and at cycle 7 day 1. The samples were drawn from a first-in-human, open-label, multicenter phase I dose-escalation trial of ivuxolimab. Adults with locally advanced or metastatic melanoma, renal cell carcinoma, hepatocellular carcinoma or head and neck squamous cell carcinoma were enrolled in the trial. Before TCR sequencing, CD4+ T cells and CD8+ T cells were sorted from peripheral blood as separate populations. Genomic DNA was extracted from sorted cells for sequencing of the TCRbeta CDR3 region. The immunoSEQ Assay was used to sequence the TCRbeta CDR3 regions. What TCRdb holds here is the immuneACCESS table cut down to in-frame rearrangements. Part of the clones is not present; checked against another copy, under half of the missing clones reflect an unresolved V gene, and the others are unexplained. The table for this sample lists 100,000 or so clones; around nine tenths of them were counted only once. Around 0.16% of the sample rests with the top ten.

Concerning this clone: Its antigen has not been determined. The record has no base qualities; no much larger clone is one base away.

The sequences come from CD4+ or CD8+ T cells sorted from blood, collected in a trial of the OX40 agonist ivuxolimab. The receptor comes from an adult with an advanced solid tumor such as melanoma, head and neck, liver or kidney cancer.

The nucleotide sequence reads TGTGCCACCAGCAGAGTCCGGGACAGGGGAAGAGATACGCAGTATTTT. Its coded protein is CATSRVRDRGRDTQYF. The chain joins TRBV15 to TRBJ2-3, and 10 junctional nucleotides match TRBD1. Reading from cysteine to phenylalanine, the CDR3 counts 16 amino acids. CDR3 DNA only is kept here, 48 bases in frame from base 1. The germline V end is reduced by 1 base and the J end by 5 bases; junction bases left unmatched: 6. The germline V gene (reference sequence) yields LNHNV for CDR1 and YYDKDF for CDR2.